Listed below are T cell receptor beta chains from one sample, sequenced in a study of cytotoxic CD8 clonotypes in ibrutinib-treated CLL. Measured with immunoSEQ multiplex PCR; TCRdb has only the in-frame clones, and not every one. The table lists 250,000 to 350,000 clones, 70% to 80% of them singletons. The specimen comprised PBMCs, sampled at disease progression, from a patient treated with ibrutinib. The receptors come from a human donor with chronic lymphocytic leukemia. Each CDR3 is given with its conserved first and last residue. The D gene is left open where the match is weak. Some rows have no size entry. The others give once, few or many, or a class for an expanded clone.

clone_size,d_call,v_call,j_call,cdr3_aa,cdr3_nt
once,-,TRBV7-8,TRBJ1-4,CASSYGWGNEKLFF,TGTGCCAGCAGCTATGGGTGGGGGAATGAAAAACTGTTTTTT
-,TRBD2,TRBV25-1,TRBJ2-3,CASTPGLPEGTDTQYF,TGTGCCAGCACTCCGGGACTACCGGAGGGCACAGATACGCAGTATTTT
-,-,TRBV29-1,TRBJ1-6,CSPMSSGESSYNSPLHF,TGCAGCCCAATGTCCTCGGGGGAGAGCTCCTATAATTCACCCCTCCACTTT
-,-,TRBV7-2,TRBJ2-6,CASSLLAGLYSGANVLTF,TGTGCCAGCAGCCTGCTGGCAGGTCTGTACTCTGGGGCCAACGTCCTGACTTTC
-,TRBD1,TRBV29-1,TRBJ1-3,CSVQQGNGNTIYF,TGCAGCGTTCAACAGGGGAACGGAAACACCATATATTTT
-,-,TRBV29-1,TRBJ2-3,CSVSPGQTSLGDTQYF,TGCAGCGTGTCTCCGGGACAAACTTCTCTAGGGGATACGCAGTATTTT
-,TRBD1,TRBV19,TRBJ2-5,CASNGRTTGGLETQYF,TGTGCCAGTAATGGGAGAACAACAGGGGGCCTGGAGACCCAGTACTTC
-,TRBD1,TRBV4-1,TRBJ1-1,CASSQSRGQIEAFF,TGCGCCAGCAGCCAAAGCCGGGGACAGATTGAAGCTTTCTTT
-,-,TRBV9,TRBJ1-6,CASSVGEGSPLHF,TGTGCCAGCAGCGTAGGGGAGGGGTCACCCCTCCACTTT
once,-,TRBV19,TRBJ2-3,CASSIEGGYLTDTQYF,TGTGCCAGTAGTATCGAGGGGGGCTATCTCACAGATACGCAGTATTTT